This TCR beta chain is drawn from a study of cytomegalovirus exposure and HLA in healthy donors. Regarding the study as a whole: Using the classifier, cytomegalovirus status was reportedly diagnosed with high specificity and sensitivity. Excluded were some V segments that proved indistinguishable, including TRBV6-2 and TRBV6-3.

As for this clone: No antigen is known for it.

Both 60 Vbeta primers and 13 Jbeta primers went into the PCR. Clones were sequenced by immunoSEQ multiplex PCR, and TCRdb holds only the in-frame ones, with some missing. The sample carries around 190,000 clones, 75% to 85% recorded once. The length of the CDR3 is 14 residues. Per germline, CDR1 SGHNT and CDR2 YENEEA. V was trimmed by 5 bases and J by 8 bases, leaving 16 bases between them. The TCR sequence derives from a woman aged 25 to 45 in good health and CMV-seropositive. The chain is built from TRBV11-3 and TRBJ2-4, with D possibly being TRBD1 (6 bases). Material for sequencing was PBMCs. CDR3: CASSLREKGDIQYF. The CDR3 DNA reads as TGTGCCAGCAGCCTCCGCGAGAAGGGGGACATTCAGTACTTC.